The 8 T cell receptor beta chains below all came from one sample that was sequenced in a study of blood T cell repertoires in COVID-19. Some clones are missing from TCRdb's copy, which holds only in-frame ones; the method was immunoSEQ multiplex PCR. The sample carries around 140,000 clones, about 86% recorded once. Sequenced: PBMCs or T cells enriched from blood (not recorded which). These receptors were obtained from a middle-aged man with acute COVID-19.

The rearrangement links TRBV25-1 to TRBJ1-1; D may be TRBD1 (6 bases). V was clipped by 3 bases and J by 1 base, with 12 bases between them. CDR1 is MGHDK, CDR2 SYGVNS, per germline. The CDR3 is made up of 15 amino acids. The CDR3 DNA sequence: TGTGCCAGCAGTGACAGGGGAAGGGGGAACACTGAAGCTTTCTTT. Translation: CASSDRGRGNTEAFF.

The chain is built from TRBV28 and TRBJ2-5, with a possible D match to TRBD2 (6 bases). Trimming pared 3 bases from V and 5 bases from J, leaving 16 bases between. Germline V CDR1 and CDR2: MDHEN, SYDVKM. The CDR3 runs to 15 residues. CDR3 DNA: TGTGCCAGCAGTTTCAGGGAGGAGGCCAAGGAGACCCAGTACTTC. It is translated as CASSFREEAKETQYF.

This chain connects TRBV7-9 to TRBJ2-1, with TRBD2 matching over 7 bases. The V gene end was trimmed by 4 bases and the J gene end by 4 bases; junction bases not matched to a gene: 4. The CDR3 runs to 14 residues. Germline V CDR1 and CDR2: SEHNR, FQNEAQ (reference sequence). The CDR3 here is CASSYWEGYNEQFF. DNA of the CDR3: TGTGCCAGCAGCTACTGGGAGGGGTACAATGAGCAGTTCTTC. Based on the CDR3 plus reference TRBV7-9 and TRBJ2-1, the full variable domain is DTGVSQNPRHKITKRGQNVTFRCDPISEHNRLYWYRQTLGQGPEFLTYFQNEAQLEKSRLLSDRFSAERPKGSFSTLEIQRTEQGDSAMYLCASSYWEGYNEQFFGPGTRLTVL.

There are a few counts of this clone. The V call is TRBV24-1, the J call TRBJ2-2; TRBD1 aligns across 9 bases. V lost 4 bases and J lost 2; bases outside the gene matches: 13. Germline CDR1 KGHDR, CDR2 SFDVKD. This CDR3 spans 19 amino acids. Written as DNA, the CDR3 is TGTGCCACCAGTGACCCTTACGGACAGGGGAAAGAAAACACCGGGGAGCTGTTTTTT. Translated: CATSDPYGQGKENTGELFF.

The V call is TRBV18, the J call TRBJ2-2; no definite D call. The CDR3 totals 14 residues. Germline values: CDR1 KGHSH, CDR2 LQKENI. V gave up 3 bases and J gave up 1 base, with 6 bases separating them. CDR3 sequence: CASSPPMNTGELFF. In nucleotides, the CDR3 is TGTGCCAGCTCACCTCCAATGAACACCGGGGAGCTGTTTTTT.

The V call is TRBV4-2, the J call TRBJ1-1; D is unresolved. CDR3 length equals 14 residues. V was cut by 3 bases and J by 0 bases, with 8 bases left in between. The germline gives CDR1 LGHNA, CDR2 YNFKEQ. This CDR3 reads CASSQGDLNTEAFF. In nucleotides, the CDR3 is TGTGCCAGCAGCCAGGGCGACCTGAACACTGAAGCTTTCTTT.

This clone appeared a single time. The chain recombines TRBV12-5 with TRBJ2-1, with a weak D call TRBD2 (6 bases). The CDR3 length is 12 residues. The V and J ends lost 7 bases and 7 bases respectively, with 11 bases between them. From germline, CDR1 is LGHNT and CDR2 FRNRAP. This chain's CDR3 is CASAFSGNEQFF. DNA for the CDR3: TGTGCTAGTGCCTTTAGCGGAAATGAGCAGTTCTTC.

The chain combines TRBV14 with TRBJ2-1; D gene uncertain. V was trimmed by 0 bases and J by 8 bases, leaving 17 bases between them. In germline, CDR1 is SGHDN, CDR2 FVKESK. This CDR3 is built from 16 residues. CDR3 sequence reads: CASSQDRGGARDEQFF. The CDR3 DNA sequence: TGTGCCAGCAGCCAAGATCGAGGCGGTGCTCGGGATGAGCAGTTCTTC.